This T cell receptor (beta chain) was captured in a study of radiotherapy plus CTLA-4 blockade in lung cancer. Overall study context: Objective responses occurred in around 18% of patients; approximately 33% had disease control. Study conclusions and caveats: TCR clones from tumors expanded in blood after radiotherapy plus ipilimumab. Early shifts in blood T cell clones, with interferon-beta, reportedly predicted response best.

With regard to this clone: The antigen is undetermined.

Profiled with immunoSEQ multiplex PCR; TCRdb holds only in-frame clones, not every one. The repertoire holds roughly 85,000 clones, about 87% seen once, with 16% in the top ten. There are 16 residues in the CDR3. Trimming removed 1 base at V and 2 bases at J, with 15 bases between. Germline V gene sequence: CDR1 LGHNA, CDR2 YSLEER. This clonotype was sampled from a human donor with non-small cell lung cancer that progressed on radiotherapy plus ipilimumab. The chain is built from TRBV4-3 and TRBJ2-7, with D possibly TRBD2 on 5 matching bases. Source: peripheral blood, taken from a patient treated with radiotherapy plus ipilimumab. CDR3 amino acids: CASSQATEDSAYEQYF. For the CDR3, the DNA is TGCGCCAGCAGCCAAGCAACCGAGGACTCCGCCTACGAGCAGTACTTC.